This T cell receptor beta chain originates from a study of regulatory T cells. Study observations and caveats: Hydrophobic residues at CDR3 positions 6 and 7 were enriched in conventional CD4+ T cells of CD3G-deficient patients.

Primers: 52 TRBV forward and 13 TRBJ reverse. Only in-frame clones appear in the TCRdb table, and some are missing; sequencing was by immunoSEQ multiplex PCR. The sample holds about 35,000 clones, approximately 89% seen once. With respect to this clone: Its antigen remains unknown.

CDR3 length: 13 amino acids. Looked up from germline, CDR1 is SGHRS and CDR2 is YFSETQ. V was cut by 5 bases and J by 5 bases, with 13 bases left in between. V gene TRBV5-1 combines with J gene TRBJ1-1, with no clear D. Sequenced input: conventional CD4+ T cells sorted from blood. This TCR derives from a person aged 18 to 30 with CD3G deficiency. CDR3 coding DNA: TGCGCCAGCAGTGAATTTATCGGGACTGAAGCTTTCTTT. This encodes CASSEFIGTEAFF.